These T cell receptor beta chains were read from a single sample in a study of siplizumab effects on memory and regulatory T cells. Profiled with immunoSEQ multiplex PCR; TCRdb holds only in-frame clones, not every one. Among 110,000 or so clones listed, 80% to 95% were seen once. The sample was non-Treg CD4+ T cells sorted from blood. The receptors originated from a human donor in good health. Each CDR3 is given with its conserved first and last residue. Each record gives: V gene, J gene, D gene, clone size, CDR3 protein, CDR3 DNA. D genes are given only for firm matches. A clone size is listed for some rows: how often the clone was seen (once, few, many), or a class if it is expanded.

>TRBV18|TRBJ2-1|NA|once
CASSPPTGTSNNEQFF
TGTGCCAGCTCACCCCCGACCGGGACATCAAACAATGAGCAGTTCTTC
>TRBV2|TRBJ2-1|NA|NA
CASRYYNEQFF
TGTGCCAGCAGGTATTACAATGAGCAGTTCTTC
>TRBV28|TRBJ1-4|NA|NA
CASSLRGLTNEKLFF
TGTGCCAGCAGTTTGCGGGGCTTAACTAATGAAAAACTGTTTTTT
>TRBV4-1|TRBJ1-1|NA|once
CASSQADRTVNTEAFF
TGCGCCAGCAGCCAGGCCGATAGGACGGTGAACACTGAAGCTTTCTTT
>TRBV7-2|TRBJ2-3|NA|NA
CASSFTYTDTQYF
TGTGCCAGCAGCTTTACCTACACAGATACGCAGTATTTT
>TRBV25-1|TRBJ2-7|NA|NA
CASSVRRPGRPTYEQYF
TGTGCCAGCAGTGTTAGACGCCCTGGACGGCCAACCTACGAGCAGTACTTC
>TRBV19|TRBJ2-5|TRBD1|NA
CASSIRGGTGAETQYF
TGTGCCAGTAGTATCAGGGGTGGGACAGGGGCGGAGACCCAGTACTTC
>TRBV5-5|TRBJ2-7|TRBD1|once
CASIPTGRYEQYF
TGTGCCAGCATCCCGACAGGGAGATACGAGCAGTACTTC
>TRBV10-3|TRBJ2-2|TRBD2|NA
CATRTSGGTNTGELFF
TGTGCCACTCGGACTAGCGGGGGAACGAACACCGGGGAGCTGTTTTTT
>TRBV2|TRBJ2-3|NA|NA
CASSTQKSDADTQYF
TGTGCCAGCAGTACCCAAAAGAGTGACGCAGATACGCAGTATTTT
>TRBV27|TRBJ1-1|NA|NA
CASSLRGGSGTEAFF
TGTGCCAGCAGTTTAAGGGGGGGATCGGGCACTGAAGCTTTCTTT
>TRBV11-3|TRBJ2-7|TRBD1|NA
CASSPRGPANEQYF
TGTGCCAGCAGCCCGAGGGGGCCGGCCAACGAGCAGTACTTC
>TRBV18|TRBJ1-3|NA|NA
CASSPPGQLSGNTIYF
TGTGCCAGCTCACCTCCGGGCCAACTCTCTGGAAACACCATATATTTT
>TRBV7-3|TRBJ2-7|TRBD2|NA
CASSLNPPSGVPSEQYF
TGTGCCAGCAGCTTAAATCCGCCAAGCGGGGTTCCCTCCGAGCAGTACTTC
>TRBV6-1|TRBJ2-7|NA|NA
CASSEFGAIEQYF
TGTGCCAGCAGTGAATTCGGGGCCATCGAGCAGTACTTC
>TRBV5-4|TRBJ1-2|TRBD1|once
CASSPGDREPANYGYTF
TGTGCCAGCAGCCCGGGGGACAGGGAACCGGCTAACTATGGCTACACCTTC
>TRBV18|TRBJ1-1|NA|NA
CASSPLPQGEAFF
TGTGCCAGCTCACCACTCCCTCAGGGCGAAGCTTTCTTT
>TRBV5-1|TRBJ2-5|NA|NA
CASSLEVQEWETQYF
TGCGCCAGCAGCTTGGAGGTCCAAGAATGGGAGACCCAGTACTTC
>TRBV18|TRBJ1-1|TRBD1|NA
CASSGQGAKTEAFF
TGTGCCAGCTCGGGACAGGGGGCCAAGACTGAAGCTTTCTTT
>TRBV5-1|TRBJ2-2|TRBD1|NA
CASSVQGNGAGELFF
TGCGCCAGCAGCGTACAGGGGAACGGTGCCGGGGAGCTGTTTTTT
>TRBV27|TRBJ1-3|NA|NA
CASRAVVSGNTIYF
TGTGCCAGCAGAGCCGTTGTCTCTGGAAACACCATATATTTT
>TRBV18|TRBJ1-2|TRBD1|NA
CASSPYGTVYGYTF
TGTGCCAGCTCACCGTATGGGACAGTCTATGGCTACACCTTC
>TRBV5-4|TRBJ2-7|NA|NA
CASSPQLSGSSYEQYF
TGTGCCAGCAGTCCACAATTGTCGGGGTCGTCCTACGAGCAGTACTTC
>TRBV7-3|TRBJ2-6|TRBD2|NA
CASSLWTSGGAGANVLTF
TGTGCCAGCAGCTTATGGACTAGCGGGGGAGCTGGGGCCAACGTCCTGACTTTC
>TRBV7-6|TRBJ2-7|TRBD1|NA
CASSPGQGAWEQYF
TGTGCCAGCAGTCCGGGACAGGGGGCTTGGGAGCAGTACTTC
>TRBV2|TRBJ1-1|TRBD1|NA
CASKRTRQGFPNTEAFF
TGTGCCAGCAAACGAACCCGACAGGGATTCCCGAACACTGAAGCTTTCTTT
>TRBV6-5|TRBJ2-2|NA|NA
CASSYDREAGELFF
TGTGCCAGCAGTTACGACAGGGAGGCCGGGGAGCTGTTTTTT
>TRBV7-2|TRBJ2-3|TRBD2|NA
CASSPGLAGGTDTQYF
TGTGCCAGCAGCCCGGGACTAGCGGGGGGCACAGATACGCAGTATTTT
>TRBV5-1|TRBJ2-7|TRBD1|NA
CASSLLGTGTGTYEQYF
TGCGCCAGCAGCTTGCTCGGCACCGGGACAGGTACCTACGAGCAGTACTTC
>TRBV5-1|TRBJ2-7|TRBD2|NA
CASSLLAGGLSTYEQYF
TGCGCCAGCAGCTTGCTAGCGGGGGGCCTTTCCACCTACGAGCAGTACTTC
>TRBV5-1|TRBJ1-1|TRBD1|NA
CASSLEGAGTEAFF
TGCGCCAGCAGCTTGGAGGGGGCAGGCACTGAAGCTTTCTTT
>TRBV2|TRBJ2-7|TRBD1|NA
CASSERTGGGEEQYF
TGTGCCAGCAGTGAACGGACAGGGGGCGGGGAAGAGCAGTACTTC
>TRBV25-1|TRBJ1-4|TRBD1|NA
CASSDRGRGNEKLFF
TGTGCCAGCAGTGACAGGGGGCGCGGTAATGAAAAACTGTTTTTT
>TRBV28|TRBJ1-2|NA|NA
CASSLALYRANYGYTF
TGTGCCAGCAGTTTAGCTCTTTACAGAGCTAACTATGGCTACACCTTC
>TRBV19|TRBJ1-2|NA|NA
CASTHNYGYTF
TGTGCCAGTACTCATAACTATGGCTACACCTTC
>TRBV6-5|TRBJ2-1|TRBD2|NA
CASSTSGGLGEQFF
TGTGCCAGCAGTACTAGCGGGGGTCTAGGTGAGCAGTTCTTC
>TRBV21-1|TRBJ1-3|NA|NA
CARCLTGNTIYF
TGTGCCAGGTGCCTCACTGGAAACACCATATATTTT
>TRBV6-5|TRBJ1-1|NA|once
CASSSKRGSAGPEAFF
TGTGCCAGCAGTTCAAAACGGGGGTCGGCCGGACCTGAAGCTTTCTTT
>TRBV6-1|TRBJ2-3|TRBD2|NA
CASRGTSGGTDTQYF
TGTGCCAGCAGGGGGACTAGCGGGGGCACAGATACGCAGTATTTT
>TRBV18|TRBJ1-5|TRBD1|NA
CASSLGQAGDNQPQHF
TGTGCCAGCTCACTAGGACAGGCGGGCGACAATCAGCCCCAGCATTTT
>TRBV6-5|TRBJ2-1|NA|NA
CASSYLGGLGNEQFF
TGTGCCAGCAGTTACTTGGGGGGGCTCGGCAATGAGCAGTTCTTC
>TRBV6-5|TRBJ1-3|NA|once
CASISPGGSGNTIYF
TGTGCCAGCATTTCTCCCGGGGGCTCTGGAAACACCATATATTTT
>TRBV9|TRBJ2-7|NA|NA
CASSPMGSTEQYF
TGTGCCAGCAGCCCCATGGGGTCCACCGAGCAGTACTTC
>TRBV2|TRBJ1-3|NA|NA
CASSYTQNQNTIYF
TGTGCCAGCAGCTACACCCAAAACCAAAACACCATATATTTT
>TRBV5-1|TRBJ1-1|TRBD1|NA
CASSLSGTENTEAFF
TGCGCCAGCAGCTTGTCCGGGACAGAGAACACTGAAGCTTTCTTT
>TRBV13|TRBJ1-1|NA|once
CASSLDVKGRPNTEAFF
TGTGCCAGCAGCTTAGACGTTAAAGGACGCCCAAACACTGAAGCTTTCTTT
>TRBV2|TRBJ1-5|NA|NA
CASSEGGGFWDSNQPQHF
TGTGCCAGCAGTGAAGGAGGCGGCTTTTGGGATAGCAATCAGCCCCAGCATTTT
>TRBV7-9|TRBJ2-1|TRBD1|NA
CASSSRDRAYNEQFF
TGTGCCAGCAGCTCACGGGACAGGGCCTACAATGAGCAGTTCTTC
>TRBV18|TRBJ2-7|NA|NA
CASSPGLGYEQYF
TGTGCCAGCTCGCCCGGGCTCGGGTACGAGCAGTACTTC